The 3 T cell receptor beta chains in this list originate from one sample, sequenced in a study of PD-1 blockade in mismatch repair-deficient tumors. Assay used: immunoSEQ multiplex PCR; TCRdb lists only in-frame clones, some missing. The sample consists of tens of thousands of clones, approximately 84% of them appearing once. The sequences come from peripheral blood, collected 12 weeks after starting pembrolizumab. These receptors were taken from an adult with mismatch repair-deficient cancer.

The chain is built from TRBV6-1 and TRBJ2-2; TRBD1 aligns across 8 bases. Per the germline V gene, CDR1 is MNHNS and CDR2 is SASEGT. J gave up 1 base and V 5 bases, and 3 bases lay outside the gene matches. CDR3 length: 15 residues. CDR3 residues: CASSSGTGNTGELFF. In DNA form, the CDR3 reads TGTGCCAGCAGTTCCGGGACAGGGAACACCGGGGAGCTGTTTTTT.

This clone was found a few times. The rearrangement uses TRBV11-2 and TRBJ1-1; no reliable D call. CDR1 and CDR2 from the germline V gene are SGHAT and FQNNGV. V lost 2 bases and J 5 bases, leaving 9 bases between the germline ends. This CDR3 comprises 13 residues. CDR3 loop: CASSLNSVTEAFF. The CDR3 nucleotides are TGTGCCAGCAGCTTAAATTCGGTGACTGAAGCTTTCTTT. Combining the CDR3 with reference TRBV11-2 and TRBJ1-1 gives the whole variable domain EAGVAQSPRYKIIEKRQSVAFWCNPISGHATLYWYQQILGQGPKLLIQFQNNGVVDDSQLPKDRFSAERLKGVDSTLKIQPAKLEDSAVYLCASSLNSVTEAFFGQGTRLTVV.

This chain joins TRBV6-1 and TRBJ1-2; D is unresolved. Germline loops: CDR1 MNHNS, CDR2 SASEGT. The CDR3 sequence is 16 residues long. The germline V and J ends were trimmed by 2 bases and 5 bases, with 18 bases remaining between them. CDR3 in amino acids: CASSETSRYSGYGYTF. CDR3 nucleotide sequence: TGTGCCAGCAGTGAAACCAGCCGGTACTCGGGATATGGCTACACCTTC.